The next 5 T cell receptor beta chains were all read from a single sample in a study of blood T cell repertoires in COVID-19. Clones were sequenced by immunoSEQ multiplex PCR, and TCRdb holds only the in-frame ones, with some missing. The sample yields tens of thousands of clones, more than 75% seen once. What was sequenced was peripheral blood. The receptors here all came from a human donor in a cohort sampled during active COVID-19.

The V and J genes are TRBV7-2 and TRBJ1-6; D call uncertain. V was cut by 1 base and J by 8 bases, with 15 bases left in between. The CDR3 spans 16 residues. CDR1 SGHTA and CDR2 FQGNSA come from the germline V gene. This CDR3 reads CASSLGSRGEDSPLHF. As DNA, the CDR3 is TGTGCCAGCAGCTTAGGCTCGAGAGGCGAGGATTCACCCCTCCACTTT.

The chain couples TRBV18 to TRBJ1-6, with TRBD1 matching 7 bases. The CDR3 has 15 amino acids. Germline loops: CDR1 KGHSH, CDR2 LQKENI. With 1 base clipped from V and 8 bases from J, the junction kept 5 bases outside the gene matches. CDR3 coding DNA: TGTGCCAGCTCACCACTAGGAGGGGGCGATTCACCCCTCCACTTT. It specifies CASSPLGGGDSPLHF.

The chain links TRBV5-6 to TRBJ2-1; the D is unclear. The CDR3 contains 12 residues. Germline CDR1 and CDR2: SGHDT and YYEEEE. The germline V and J ends were trimmed by 2 bases and 6 bases, with 6 bases remaining between them. The CDR3 here is CASSLYPNEQFF. The DNA of the CDR3 is TGTGCCAGCAGCTTATATCCCAATGAGCAGTTCTTC. Supplemented by reference TRBV5-6 and TRBJ2-1, the full variable domain reads DAGVTQSPTHLIKTRGQQVTLRCSPKSGHDTVSWYQQALGQGPQFIFQYYEEEERQRGNFPDRFSGHQFPNYSSELNVNALLLGDSALYLCASSLYPNEQFFGPGTRLTVL.

In this sample, this clone turned up a few times. The chain combines TRBV12-3 or TRBV12-4 with TRBJ1-5; D gene uncertain. This CDR3 contains 12 residues. Trimming took off 4 bases at V and 5 bases at J, with 6 bases between the two ends. The CDR3 protein is CASSSYDQPQHF. In DNA, the CDR3 is TGTGCCAGCAGTTCCTATGATCAGCCCCAGCATTTT.

A note on this clone: A read error may account for a junction end that differs from germline. Within the sample, other DNA sequences also encode this same CDR3. This rearrangement joins TRBV4-3 to TRBJ1-2, with 7 bases identical to TRBD1. The V gene's germline CDR1 is LGHNA and CDR2 YSLEER. CDR3 size: 17 residues. CDR3 amino acids: CASSQGVGTASNYGYTF. Written as DNA, the CDR3 is TGCGCCAGTAGCCAGGGGGTGGGGACAGCTTCTAACTATGGCTACACCTTC.